This TCR beta chain was recovered during a study of blood T cell repertoires in COVID-19. CDR1 is SGHTA and CDR2 is FQGNSA in the germline V gene. The CDR3 runs to 16 residues. Trimming took off 2 bases at V and 4 bases at J, with 17 bases between the two ends. Libraries were prepared by immunoSEQ multiplex PCR; TCRdb keeps only in-frame clonotypes and omits some of them. This sample carries 200,000 to 250,000 clones, around 83% of them seen once, and the ten largest clones take roughly 8.2%. This sequence was found in a woman at least 80 years old with COVID-19, enrolled during active disease. The chain links TRBV7-2 to TRBJ1-2; perhaps TRBD1 as D (6 bases). The material sequenced was peripheral blood. The CDR3 protein is CASSLTGYSSVYGYTF. The CDR3 region has the DNA TGTGCCAGCAGCTTAACAGGGTACAGTTCAGTCTATGGCTACACCTTC.